This TCR beta chain was profiled in a study of cytomegalovirus exposure and HLA in healthy donors. Notes on the study in general: The classifier, whose performance was assessed in both the original and validation cohorts, reportedly diagnosed cytomegalovirus status with high specificity and sensitivity. What a later analysis reportedly showed was that an Asian-associated ancestry cluster had fewer N-insertions than the approximately 720-donor mean. When analyzed later, the rates of TCR association showed variation by HLA locus, with DRB1 the most and HLA-C the fewest.

The germline V gene has CDR1 MNHEY and CDR2 SMNVEV (reference sequence). V lost 5 bases, J lost 5 bases, and 10 bases stayed unmatched. CDR3 size: 15 residues. Remarks on this clone: As yet, its antigen is unknown.

The study ran its PCR with 60 Vbeta and 13 Jbeta primers. Libraries were prepared by immunoSEQ multiplex PCR; TCRdb keeps only in-frame clonotypes and omits some of them. The sample gives 200,000 to 250,000 clones, 70% to 85% of which show up once; about 0.22% is in the top ten. The TCR originated in a girl aged 2-10 years in good health and CMV-seronegative. The sequenced material came from PBMCs. V gene TRBV27 combines with J gene TRBJ2-7, with 9 positions matching TRBD2. Here the CDR3 DNA reads TGTGCCAGCAGTCCCTTAGCGGGAGCCCGCCACGAGCAGTACTTC. Encoded protein: CASSPLAGARHEQYF.